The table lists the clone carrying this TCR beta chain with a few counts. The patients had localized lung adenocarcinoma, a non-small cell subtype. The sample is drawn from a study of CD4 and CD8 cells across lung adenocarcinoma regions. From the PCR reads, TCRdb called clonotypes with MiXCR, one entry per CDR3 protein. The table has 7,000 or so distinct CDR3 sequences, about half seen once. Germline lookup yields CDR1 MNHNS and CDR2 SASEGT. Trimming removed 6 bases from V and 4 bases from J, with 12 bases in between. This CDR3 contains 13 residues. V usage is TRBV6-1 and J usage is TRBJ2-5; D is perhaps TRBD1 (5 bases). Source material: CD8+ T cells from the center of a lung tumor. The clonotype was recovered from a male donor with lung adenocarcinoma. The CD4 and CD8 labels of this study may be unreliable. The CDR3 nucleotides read TGTGCCAGCAGACGTGGGGCAGGAGAGACCCAGTACTTC. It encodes CASRRGAGETQYF.